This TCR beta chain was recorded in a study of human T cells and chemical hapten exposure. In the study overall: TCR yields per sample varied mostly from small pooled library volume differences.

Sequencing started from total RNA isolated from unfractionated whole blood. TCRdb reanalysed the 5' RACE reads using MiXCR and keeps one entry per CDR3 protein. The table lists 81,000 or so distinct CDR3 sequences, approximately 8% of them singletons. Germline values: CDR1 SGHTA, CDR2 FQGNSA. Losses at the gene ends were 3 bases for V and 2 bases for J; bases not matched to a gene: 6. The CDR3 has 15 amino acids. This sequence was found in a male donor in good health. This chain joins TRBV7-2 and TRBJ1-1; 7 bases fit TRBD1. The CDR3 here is CASSFGGTDNTEAFF. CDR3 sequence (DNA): TGTGCCAGCAGCTTCGGCGGGACAGATAACACTGAAGCTTTCTTT.